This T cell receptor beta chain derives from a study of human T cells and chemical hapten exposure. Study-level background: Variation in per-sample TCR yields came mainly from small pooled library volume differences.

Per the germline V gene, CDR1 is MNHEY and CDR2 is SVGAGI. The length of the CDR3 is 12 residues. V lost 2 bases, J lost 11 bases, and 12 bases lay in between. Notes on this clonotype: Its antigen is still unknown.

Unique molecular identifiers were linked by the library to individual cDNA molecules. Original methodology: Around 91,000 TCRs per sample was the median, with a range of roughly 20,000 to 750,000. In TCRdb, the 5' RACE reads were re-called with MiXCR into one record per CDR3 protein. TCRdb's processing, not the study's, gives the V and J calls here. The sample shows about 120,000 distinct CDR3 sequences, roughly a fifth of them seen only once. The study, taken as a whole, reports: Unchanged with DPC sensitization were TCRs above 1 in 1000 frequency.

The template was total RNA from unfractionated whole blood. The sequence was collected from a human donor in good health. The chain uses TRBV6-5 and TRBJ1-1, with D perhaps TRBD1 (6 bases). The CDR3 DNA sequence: TGTGCCAGCAGTTACGGGCAGGGGAAGGCTTTCTTT. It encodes CASSYGQGKAFF.